The clone carrying this T cell receptor beta chain was seen a few times. Assay: immunoSEQ multiplex PCR; the TCRdb copy retains only in-frame clones and omits some. The table records approximately 90,000 clones, over 75% of them present only once. The CDR3 contains 13 residues. V was trimmed by 11 bases and J by 2 bases, leaving 13 bases between them. Germline V CDR1 and CDR2: SEHNR, FQNEAQ (reference sequence). Time point here: pretreatment peripheral blood. Locally advanced or metastatic urothelial carcinoma affected the patients. This record comes from a study of PD-L1 blockade in urothelial cancer. Study-wide context: From 0 to 3 prior chemotherapy regimens had been given to the patients. Blood was analyzed 3 weeks (second dose) and 6 weeks after treatment start.

The genes are TRBV7-9 and TRBJ1-3, with D maybe TRBD1 (5 bases). The sequence came from a man aged 60 to 69 with urothelial cancer. The source was PBMCs, collected around atezolizumab (anti-PD-L1) treatment. Written as DNA, the CDR3 is TGTGCCGCGCAGCGGGGGGCTGGAAACACCATATATTTT. It codes for CAAQRGAGNTIYF.